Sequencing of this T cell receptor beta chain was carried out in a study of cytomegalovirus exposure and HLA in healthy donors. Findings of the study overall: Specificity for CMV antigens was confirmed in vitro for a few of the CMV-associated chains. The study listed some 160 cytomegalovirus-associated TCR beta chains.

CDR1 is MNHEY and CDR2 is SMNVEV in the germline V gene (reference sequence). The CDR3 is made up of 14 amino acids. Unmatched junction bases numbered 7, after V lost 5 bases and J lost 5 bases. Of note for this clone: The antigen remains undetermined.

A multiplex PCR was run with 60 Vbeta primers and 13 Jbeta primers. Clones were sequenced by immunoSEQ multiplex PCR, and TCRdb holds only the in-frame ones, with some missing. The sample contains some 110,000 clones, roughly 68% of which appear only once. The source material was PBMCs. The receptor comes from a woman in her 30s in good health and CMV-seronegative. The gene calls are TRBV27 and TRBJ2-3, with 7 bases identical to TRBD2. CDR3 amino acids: CASSRGRFQDTQYF. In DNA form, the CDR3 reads TGTGCCAGCAGTCGCGGGAGATTCCAAGATACGCAGTATTTT.